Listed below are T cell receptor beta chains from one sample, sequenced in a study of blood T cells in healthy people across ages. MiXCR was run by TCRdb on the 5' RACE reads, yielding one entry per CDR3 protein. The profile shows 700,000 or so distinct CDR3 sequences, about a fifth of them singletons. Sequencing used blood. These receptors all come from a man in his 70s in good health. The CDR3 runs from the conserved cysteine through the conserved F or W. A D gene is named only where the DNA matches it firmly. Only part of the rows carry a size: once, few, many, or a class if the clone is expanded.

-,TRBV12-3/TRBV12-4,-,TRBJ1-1,CASSLGPFQWSRTQNTEAFF,TGTGCCAGCAGTTTAGGCCCCTTCCAGTGGTCGAGAACCCAAAACACTGAAGCTTTCTTT
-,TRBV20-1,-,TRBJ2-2,CSASKASGAGELFF,TGCAGTGCTAGTAAGGCTTCCGGCGCTGGGGAGCTGTTTTTT
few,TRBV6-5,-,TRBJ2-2,CASSPRRATGELFF,TGTGCCAGCAGCCCCCGACGGGCCACCGGGGAGCTGTTTTTT
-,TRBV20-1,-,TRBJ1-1,CSARSGARNTEAFF,TGCAGTGCTAGGTCTGGGGCGAGGAACACTGAAGCTTTCTTT
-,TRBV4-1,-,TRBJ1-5,CASSREISSNQPQHF,TGCGCCAGCAGCCGAGAGATCTCCAGCAATCAGCCCCAGCATTTT
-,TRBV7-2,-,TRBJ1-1,CASSLAYMNTEAFF,TGTGCCAGCAGCTTAGCTTACATGAACACTGAAGCTTTCTTT
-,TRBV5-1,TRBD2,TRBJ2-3,CASSSRLAGGPSTDTQSF,TGCGCCAGCAGCTCCCGACTAGCGGGAGGTCCCAGCACAGATACGCAGTCTTTT
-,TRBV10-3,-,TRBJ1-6,CAISDGPNSPLHF,TGTGCCATCAGTGACGGACCCAATTCACCCCTCCACTTT
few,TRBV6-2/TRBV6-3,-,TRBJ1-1,CASSYPNGLSGTEAFF,TGTGCCAGCAGTTACCCAAATGGGTTGTCTGGAACTGAAGCTTTCTTT
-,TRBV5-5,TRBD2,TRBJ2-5,CASSLEAGGPWTQYF,TGTGCCAGCAGCTTGGAAGCGGGGGGGCCTTGGACCCAGTACTTC